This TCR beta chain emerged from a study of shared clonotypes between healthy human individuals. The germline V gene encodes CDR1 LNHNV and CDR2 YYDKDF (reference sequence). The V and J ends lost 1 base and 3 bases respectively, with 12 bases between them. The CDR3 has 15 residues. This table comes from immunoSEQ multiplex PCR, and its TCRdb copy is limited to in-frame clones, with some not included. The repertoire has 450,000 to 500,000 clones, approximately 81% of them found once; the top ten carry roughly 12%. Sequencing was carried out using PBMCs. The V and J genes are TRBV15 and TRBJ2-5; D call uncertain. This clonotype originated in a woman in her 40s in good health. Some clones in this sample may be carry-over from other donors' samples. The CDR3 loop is CATSRGPESEETQYF. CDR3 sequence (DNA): TGTGCCACCAGCAGAGGCCCGGAGTCGGAAGAGACCCAGTACTTC. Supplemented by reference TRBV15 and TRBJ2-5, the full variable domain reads DAMVIQNPRYQVTQFGKPVTLSCSQTLNHNVMYWYQQKSSQAPKLLFHYYDKDFNNEADTPDNFQSRRPNTSFCFLDIRSPGLGDTAMYLCATSRGPESEETQYFGPGTRLLVL.